The T cell receptor (beta chain) described here comes from a study of patients and donors after allogeneic stem cell transplantation. A single record per CDR3 protein comes from TCRdb applying MiXCR to the RT-PCR reads. The data hold about 960,000 distinct CDR3 sequences, with 15% to 20% observed a single time. The origin of this receptor is a human donor who was either an allogeneic HSCT recipient or a stem cell or donor lymphocyte infusion donor (not recorded which). It is not recorded whose cells these are; they may come from a transplant donor. The sequencing sample was made of blood, either unsorted or a sorted T cell fraction (not recorded which).

CDR3 sequence (DNA): TGCAGTGCTAGAGGCCCGGAAACGGCGGTGAACACTGAAGCTTTCTTT. Its translation is CSARGPETAVNTEAFF. The chain joins TRBV20-1 to TRBJ1-1; no definite D call. V dropped 1 base and J dropped 0 bases, with 15 bases sitting between them. CDR3 length: 16 amino acids. Germline lookup yields CDR1 DFQATT and CDR2 SNEGSKA (reference sequence).